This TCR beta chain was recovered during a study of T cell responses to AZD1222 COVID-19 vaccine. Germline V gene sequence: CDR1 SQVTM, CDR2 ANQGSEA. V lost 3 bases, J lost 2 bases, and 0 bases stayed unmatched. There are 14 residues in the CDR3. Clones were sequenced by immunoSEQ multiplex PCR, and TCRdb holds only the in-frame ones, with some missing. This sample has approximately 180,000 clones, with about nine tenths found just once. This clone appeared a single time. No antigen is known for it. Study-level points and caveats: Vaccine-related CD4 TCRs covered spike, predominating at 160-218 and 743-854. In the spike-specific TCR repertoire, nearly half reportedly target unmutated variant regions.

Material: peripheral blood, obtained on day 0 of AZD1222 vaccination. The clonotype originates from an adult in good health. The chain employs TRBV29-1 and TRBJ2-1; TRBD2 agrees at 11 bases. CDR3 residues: CSVEGLAAYNEQFF. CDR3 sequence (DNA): TGCAGCGTTGAGGGACTAGCGGCCTACAATGAGCAGTTCTTC.